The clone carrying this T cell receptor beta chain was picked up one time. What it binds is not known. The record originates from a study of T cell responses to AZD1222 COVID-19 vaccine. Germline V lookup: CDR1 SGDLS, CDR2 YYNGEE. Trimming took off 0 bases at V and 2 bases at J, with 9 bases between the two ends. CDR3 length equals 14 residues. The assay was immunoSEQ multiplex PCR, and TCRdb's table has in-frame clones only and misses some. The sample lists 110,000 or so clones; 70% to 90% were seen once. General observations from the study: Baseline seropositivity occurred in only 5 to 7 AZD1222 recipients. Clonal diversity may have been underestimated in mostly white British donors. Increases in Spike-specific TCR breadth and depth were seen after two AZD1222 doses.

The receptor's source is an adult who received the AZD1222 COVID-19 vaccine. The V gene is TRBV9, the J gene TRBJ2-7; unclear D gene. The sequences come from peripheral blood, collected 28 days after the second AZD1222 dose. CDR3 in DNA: TGTGCCAGCAGCGTAGATTTCAGTACCTACGAGCAGTACTTC. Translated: CASSVDFSTYEQYF.